The 25 T cell receptor beta chains given below trace back to one sample, sequenced in a study of resident and recirculating memory T cells in vitiligo. Here immunoSEQ multiplex PCR was the method, and the copy in TCRdb shows in-frame clones only, minus some. The sample shows tens of thousands of clones, approximately 89% of them seen only once. Material for sequencing was blood. The source is a male donor with vitiligo.

V and J are TRBV11-2 and TRBJ1-2; 10 bases are a match to TRBD1. Germline V gene data show CDR1 as SGHAT and CDR2 as FQNNGV. V was pared by 5 bases and J by 4 bases, with 16 bases of the junction left unmatched. The CDR3 totals 18 residues. CDR3 protein: CASSPLGSRTGGIYGYTF. CDR3 DNA sequence: TGTGCCAGCAGCCCCCTGGGGTCCCGGACAGGGGGAATCTATGGCTACACCTTC.

V usage is TRBV9 and J usage is TRBJ1-6; D possibly corresponds to TRBD1 (5 bases). The V gene's germline CDR1 is SGDLS and CDR2 YYNGEE. CDR3 size: 15 residues. Trimming stripped 3 bases from V and 0 bases from J, with 7 bases between. The DNA of the CDR3 is TGTGCCAGCAGCGCCGGGGGCTCCTATAATTCACCCCTCCACTTT. Its translation: CASSAGGSYNSPLHF.

This clone was found a few times. This chain connects TRBV4-2 to TRBJ1-6; 7 bases match TRBD1. The germline V gene encodes CDR1 LGHNA and CDR2 YNFKEQ. V gave up 0 bases and J gave up 9 bases; unmatched junction bases: 5. The CDR3 contains 15 residues. DNA for the CDR3: TGTGCCAGCAGCCAAGAAAGGGGGGACAGTTCACCCCTCCACTTT. Translating gives CASSQERGDSSPLHF.

This chain uses TRBV9 with TRBJ1-5; TRBD1 agrees at 9 bases. Per the germline V gene, CDR1 is SGDLS and CDR2 is YYNGEE. The CDR3 loop spans 15 amino acids. J lost 6 bases, V lost 3 bases, and 7 bases had no gene match. CDR3 bases: TGTGCCAGCAGCGCCGGGACAGGGCAGAGTCAGCCCCAGCATTTT. It encodes CASSAGTGQSQPQHF. The full variable domain, its missing parts supplied by reference TRBV9 and TRBJ1-5, is DSGVTQTPKHLITATGQRVTLRCSPRSGDLSVYWYQQSLDQGLQFLIQYYNGEERAKGNILERFSAQQFPDLHSELNLSSLELGDSALYFCASSAGTGQSQPQHFGDGTRLSIL.

The J gene is TRBJ2-2, the V gene TRBV5-1; possible D gene TRBD2, 6 bases. The CDR3 contains 15 residues. CDR1 is SGHRS and CDR2 is YFSETQ in the germline V gene. V was shortened by 0 bases and J by 2 bases, with 8 bases between the two germline ends. CDR3: CASSLGRGNTGELFF. The CDR3 DNA follows: TGCGCCAGCAGCTTGGGGCGGGGTAACACCGGGGAGCTGTTTTTT.

The chain joins TRBV5-1 to TRBJ1-2; 10 nucleotides agree with TRBD1. The CDR3 runs to 14 residues. Germline V gene data show CDR1 as SGHRS and CDR2 as YFSETQ. Losses at the gene ends were 4 bases for V and 8 bases for J; bases not matched to a gene: 8. The CDR3 here is CASSQVGQGRGYTF. The CDR3 region has the DNA TGCGCCAGCAGCCAGGTGGGACAGGGGAGAGGCTACACCTTC.

This clone was recorded a few times. This chain connects TRBV2 to TRBJ1-1; a weak D match, TRBD1 (5 bases). CDR1 and CDR2 from the germline V gene are SNHLY and FYNNEI. V lost 10 bases and J 7 bases, leaving 16 bases between the germline ends. The CDR3 spans 12 residues. The CDR3 loop is CATGMNQGEAFF. The CDR3 DNA sequence: TGTGCCACAGGTATGAACCAGGGTGAAGCTTTCTTT. The full variable domain, its missing parts supplied by reference TRBV2 and TRBJ1-1, is EPEVTQTPSHQVTQMGQEVILRCVPISNHLYFYWYRQILGQKVEFLVSFYNNEISEKSEIFDDQFSVERPDGSNFTLKIRSTKLEDSAMYFCATGMNQGEAFFGQGTRLTVV.

V usage is TRBV5-1 and J usage is TRBJ1-2; TRBD1 matches 10 bases. CDR1 is SGHRS and CDR2 is YFSETQ in the germline V gene. This CDR3 has 14 amino acids. V lost 2 bases and J lost 8; bases outside the gene matches: 6. CDR3 amino acids: CASSLFGQGGGYTF. For the CDR3, the DNA is TGCGCCAGCAGCTTATTCGGACAGGGGGGCGGCTACACCTTC. Using reference TRBV5-1 and TRBJ1-2 for the parts outside the CDR3, the full variable domain is KAGVTQTPRYLIKTRGQQVTLSCSPISGHRSVSWYQQTPGQGLQFLFEYFSETQRNKGNFPGRFSGRQFSNSRSEMNVSTLELGDSALYLCASSLFGQGGGYTFGSGTRLTVV.

The gene calls are TRBV4-3 and TRBJ2-7; D perhaps matches TRBD1 (5 bases). From germline, CDR1 is LGHNA and CDR2 YSLEER. This CDR3 comprises 15 residues. V was shortened by 0 bases and J by 5 bases, with 14 bases between the two germline ends. The CDR3 loop reads CASSQDEKGLNEQYF. CDR3 in DNA: TGCGCCAGCAGCCAAGATGAGAAGGGGTTAAACGAGCAGTACTTC.

This rearrangement joins TRBV7-9 to TRBJ2-7; TRBD1 aligns across 7 bases. CDR3 length: 13 amino acids. Trimming cost V 5 bases and J 2 bases; bases outside gene matches: 3. Germline V CDR1 and CDR2: SEHNR, FQNEAQ (reference sequence). Written as DNA, the CDR3 is TGTGCCAGCAGCCGGGGACAGACCTACGAGCAGTACTTC. Its translation is CASSRGQTYEQYF.

V usage is TRBV2 and J usage is TRBJ1-1, with 7 bases fitting TRBD1. This CDR3 region has 14 residues. From germline, CDR1 is SNHLY and CDR2 FYNNEI. Trimming cost V 7 bases and J 3 bases; bases outside gene matches: 8. The DNA for the CDR3 is TGTGCCAGCAAGTTCAGGGGGGTGGACACTGAAGCTTTCTTT. Amino acid sequence: CASKFRGVDTEAFF. Combining the CDR3 with reference TRBV2 and TRBJ1-1 gives the whole variable domain EPEVTQTPSHQVTQMGQEVILRCVPISNHLYFYWYRQILGQKVEFLVSFYNNEISEKSEIFDDQFSVERPDGSNFTLKIRSTKLEDSAMYFCASKFRGVDTEAFFGQGTRLTVV.

There are a few counts of this clone. The gene calls are TRBV2 and TRBJ1-1; 8 nucleotides agree with TRBD1. The V segment lost 5 bases and the J segment 5 bases; nucleotides outside the gene matches: 16. The CDR3 is made up of 17 amino acids. Per germline, CDR1 SNHLY and CDR2 FYNNEI. CDR3 loop: CASSHTGGSLIQTEAFF. In DNA form, the CDR3 reads TGTGCCAGCAGTCACACAGGGGGTTCCTTAATCCAGACTGAAGCTTTCTTT. The full variable domain, its missing parts supplied by reference TRBV2 and TRBJ1-1, is EPEVTQTPSHQVTQMGQEVILRCVPISNHLYFYWYRQILGQKVEFLVSFYNNEISEKSEIFDDQFSVERPDGSNFTLKIRSTKLEDSAMYFCASSHTGGSLIQTEAFFGQGTRLTVV.

This clone was seen only a few times. The chain has TRBV5-1 and TRBJ1-3, with D tentatively TRBD1 (6 bases). The length of the CDR3 is 14 residues. From germline, CDR1 is SGHRS and CDR2 YFSETQ. Trimming took off 5 bases at V and 3 bases at J, with 12 bases between the two ends. The CDR3 DNA sequence: TGCGCCAGCAGTCCAGGGGTTGATGGAAACACCATATATTTT. Translated, it gives CASSPGVDGNTIYF.

The V gene is TRBV4-3, the J gene TRBJ1-4; 11 nucleotides agree with TRBD1. CDR1 is LGHNA and CDR2 is YSLEER in the germline V gene. This CDR3 has 14 amino acids. The V gene end was trimmed by 3 bases and the J gene end by 6 bases; junction bases not matched to a gene: 0. The CDR3 loop is CASSQGQGDEKLFF. The CDR3 nucleotides read TGCGCCAGCAGCCAGGGACAGGGGGATGAAAAACTGTTTTTT.

This clone is a singleton in its sample. The chain employs TRBV9 and TRBJ2-1; D gene ambiguous. Germline assignment: CDR1 SGDLS and CDR2 YYNGEE. Deletions cut 0 bases from V and 4 bases from J, with 11 bases between. The CDR3 sequence is 15 residues long. Written as DNA, the CDR3 is TGTGCCAGCAGCGTAGGGTACTACCCATACAATGAGCAGTTCTTC. Its protein product is CASSVGYYPYNEQFF.

This clone was recorded once. The V call is TRBV6-1, the J call TRBJ2-1, with TRBD2 matching over 11 bases. The CDR3 sequence is 15 residues long. Trimming took 2 bases from V and 4 from J; bases not matched to a gene: 1. Germline CDR1 and CDR2: MNHNS and SASEGT. The CDR3 nucleotides read TGTGCCAGCAGTGAAACTAGCGGGGGATACAATGAGCAGTTCTTC. This codes for CASSETSGGYNEQFF.

The chain employs TRBV7-8 and TRBJ1-5; 7 bases align to TRBD1. The trim removed 4 bases at V and 0 bases at J, leaving 9 bases unmatched. Per germline, CDR1 SGHVS and CDR2 FQNEAQ. The CDR3 has 17 amino acids. CDR3: CASSSQTGRYSNQPQHF. Written as DNA, the CDR3 is TGTGCCAGCAGCTCCCAGACAGGGCGATATAGCAATCAGCCCCAGCATTTT.

V usage is TRBV7-3 and J usage is TRBJ2-1, with TRBD2 matching 11 bases. Germline CDR1 SGHTA, CDR2 FQGTGA. V lost 5 bases, J lost 9 bases, and 6 bases stayed unmatched. This CDR3 has 14 residues. The CDR3 bases are TGTGCCAGCAGCCCAGGAGGACTAGCGGGTGAGCAGTTCTTC. It specifies CASSPGGLAGEQFF.

V usage is TRBV7-9 and J usage is TRBJ2-7; TRBD2 might be the D (5 bases). Looked up from germline, CDR1 is SEHNR and CDR2 is FQNEAQ (reference sequence). The CDR3 runs to 14 residues. V lost 5 bases and J 3 bases, leaving 14 bases between the germline ends. CDR3 nucleotides: TGTGCCAGCAGCAAACATAGCGAATTCTACGAGCAGTACTTC. Amino acid sequence: CASSKHSEFYEQYF.

The rearrangement joins TRBV25-1 to TRBJ1-2, with 7 bases identical to TRBD1. CDR1 and CDR2 (germline): MGHDK, SYGVNS. The CDR3 is 14 residues long. After removal of 6 bases from V and 8 bases from J, the junction contained 12 bases not matched to a gene. The CDR3 spells CASSQDYRGRGYTF. CDR3 nucleotide sequence: TGTGCCAGCAGCCAAGATTACAGGGGTCGAGGCTACACCTTC.

V and J are TRBV11-2 and TRBJ2-7; 9 bases match TRBD1. The CDR3 has 16 residues. The germline V gene has CDR1 SGHAT and CDR2 FQNNGV. Trimming cost V 1 base and J 2 bases; bases outside gene matches: 6. CDR3 amino acids: CASSLAGTGYTYEQYF. The CDR3 nucleotides are TGTGCCAGCAGCTTAGCTGGGACAGGGTACACCTACGAGCAGTACTTC.

This chain's CDR3 is CASIGGEGNTIYF. The CDR3, as DNA: TGTGCCAGCATAGGAGGGGAGGGAAACACCATATATTTT. The chain uses TRBV6-5 and TRBJ1-3; a weak D match, TRBD1 (5 bases). V lost 7 bases to trimming and J lost 4 bases, with 11 bases between them. Germline-derived CDR1 and CDR2 are MNHEY and SVGAGI. The CDR3 covers 13 residues.

V and J are TRBV5-4 and TRBJ2-1; no definite D call. There are 13 residues in the CDR3. Germline V gene lookup returns CDR1 SGHNT and CDR2 YYREEE (reference sequence). V was pared by 1 base and J by 4 bases, with 6 bases between. CDR3 sequence: CASSLSQYNEQFF. The CDR3 DNA follows: TGTGCCAGCAGCTTGTCACAGTACAATGAGCAGTTCTTC.

The chain has TRBV5-4 and TRBJ2-7, with 10 bases identical to TRBD2. CDR1 and CDR2 from the germline V gene are SGHNT and YYREEE (reference sequence). The CDR3 sequence is 15 residues long. The V and J ends lost 0 bases and 4 bases, in that order; junction bases with no gene match: 4. This CDR3 is CASSLAATSGYEQYF. The CDR3 DNA is TGTGCCAGCAGCTTGGCTGCGACTAGCGGGTACGAGCAGTACTTC.

This chain joins TRBV19 and TRBJ1-1, with a weak D call TRBD1 (6 bases). V lost 9 bases and J lost 0, with 14 bases in between. This CDR3 has 14 residues. Germline lookup yields CDR1 LNHDA and CDR2 SQIVND (reference sequence). This CDR3 is CASSTDRLNTEAFF. CDR3 DNA: TGTGCCAGCTCTACGGACAGACTGAACACTGAAGCTTTCTTT.